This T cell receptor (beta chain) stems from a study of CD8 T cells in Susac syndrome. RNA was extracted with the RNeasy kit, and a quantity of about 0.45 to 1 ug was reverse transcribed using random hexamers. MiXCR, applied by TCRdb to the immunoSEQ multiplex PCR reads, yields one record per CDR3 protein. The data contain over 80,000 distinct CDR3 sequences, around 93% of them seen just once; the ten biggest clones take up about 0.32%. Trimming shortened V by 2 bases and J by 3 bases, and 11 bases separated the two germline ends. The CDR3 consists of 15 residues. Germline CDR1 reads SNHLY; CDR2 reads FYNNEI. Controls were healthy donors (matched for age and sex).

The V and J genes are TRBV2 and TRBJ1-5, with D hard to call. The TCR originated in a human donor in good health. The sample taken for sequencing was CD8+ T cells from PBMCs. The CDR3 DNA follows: TGTGCCAGCAGTGAACCGGGTCTCGACAATCAGCCCCAGCATTTT. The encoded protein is CASSEPGLDNQPQHF.